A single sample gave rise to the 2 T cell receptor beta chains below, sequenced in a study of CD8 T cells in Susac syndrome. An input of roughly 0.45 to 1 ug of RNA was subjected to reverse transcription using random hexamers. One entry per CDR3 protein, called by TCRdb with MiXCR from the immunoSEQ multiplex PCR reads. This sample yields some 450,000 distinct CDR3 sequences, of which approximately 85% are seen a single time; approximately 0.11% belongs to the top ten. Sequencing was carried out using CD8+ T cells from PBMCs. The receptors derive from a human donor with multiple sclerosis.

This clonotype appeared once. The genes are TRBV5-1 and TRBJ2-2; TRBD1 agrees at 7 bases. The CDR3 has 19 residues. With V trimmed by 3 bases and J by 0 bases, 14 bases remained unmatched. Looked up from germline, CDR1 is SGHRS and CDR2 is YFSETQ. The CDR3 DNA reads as TGCGCCAGCAGCTGGAGCCTTGATGGGACAGTAACGAACACCGGGGAGCTGTTTTTT. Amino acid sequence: CASSWSLDGTVTNTGELFF.

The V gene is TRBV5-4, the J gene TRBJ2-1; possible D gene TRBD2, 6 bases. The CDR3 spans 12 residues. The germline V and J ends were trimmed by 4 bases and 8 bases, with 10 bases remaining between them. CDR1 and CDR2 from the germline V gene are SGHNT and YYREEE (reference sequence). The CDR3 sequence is CASSPGSHEQFF. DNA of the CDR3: TGTGCCAGCAGCCCCGGGAGCCATGAGCAGTTCTTC.